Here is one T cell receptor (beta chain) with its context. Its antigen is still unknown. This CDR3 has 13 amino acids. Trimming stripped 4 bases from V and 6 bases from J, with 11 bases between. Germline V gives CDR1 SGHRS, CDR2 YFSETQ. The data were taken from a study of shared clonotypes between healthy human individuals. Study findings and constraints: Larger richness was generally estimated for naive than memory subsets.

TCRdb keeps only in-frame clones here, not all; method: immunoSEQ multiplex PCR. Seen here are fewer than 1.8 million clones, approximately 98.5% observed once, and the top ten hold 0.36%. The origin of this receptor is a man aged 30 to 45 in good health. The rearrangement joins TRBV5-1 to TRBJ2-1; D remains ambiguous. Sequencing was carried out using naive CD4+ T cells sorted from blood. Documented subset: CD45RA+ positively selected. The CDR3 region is CASSTPGSNEQFF. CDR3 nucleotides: TGCGCCAGCAGCACCCCAGGTAGCAATGAGCAGTTCTTC.